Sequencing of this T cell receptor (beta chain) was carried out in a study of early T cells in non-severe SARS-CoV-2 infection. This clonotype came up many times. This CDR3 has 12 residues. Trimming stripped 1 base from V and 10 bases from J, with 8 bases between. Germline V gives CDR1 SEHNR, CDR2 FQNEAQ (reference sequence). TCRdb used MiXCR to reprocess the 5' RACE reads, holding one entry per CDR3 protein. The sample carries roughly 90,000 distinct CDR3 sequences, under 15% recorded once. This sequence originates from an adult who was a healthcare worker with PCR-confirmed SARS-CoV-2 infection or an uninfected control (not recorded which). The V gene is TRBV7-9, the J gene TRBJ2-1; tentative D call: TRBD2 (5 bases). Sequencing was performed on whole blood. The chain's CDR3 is CASSLVLDEQFF. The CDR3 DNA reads TGTGCCAGCAGCTTAGTACTAGACGAGCAGTTCTTC.